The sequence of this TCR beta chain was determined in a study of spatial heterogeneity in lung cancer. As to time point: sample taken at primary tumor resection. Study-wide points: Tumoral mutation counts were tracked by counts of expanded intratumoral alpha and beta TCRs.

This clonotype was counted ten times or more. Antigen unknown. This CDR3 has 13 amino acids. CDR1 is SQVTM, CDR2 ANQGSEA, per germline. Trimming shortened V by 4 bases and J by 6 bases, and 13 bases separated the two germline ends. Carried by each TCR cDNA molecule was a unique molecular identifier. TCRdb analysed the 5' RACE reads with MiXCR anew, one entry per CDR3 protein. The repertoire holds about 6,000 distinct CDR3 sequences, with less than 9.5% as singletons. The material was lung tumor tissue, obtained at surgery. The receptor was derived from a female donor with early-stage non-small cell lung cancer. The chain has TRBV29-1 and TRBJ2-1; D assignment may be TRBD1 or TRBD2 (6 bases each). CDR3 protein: CSVGREGGNEQFF. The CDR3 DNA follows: TGCAGCGTTGGGCGGGAAGGGGGCAATGAGCAGTTCTTC.